Sequencing of this TCR beta chain was carried out in a study of blood T cell repertoires in COVID-19 (dated by TCRdb to the early 2020s). Broadly, across the study: Samples from collaborators originated in the United States, Italy and Spain and spanned both the acute and convalescent phases of COVID-19. The material from the prospective study consisted of cDNA or gDNA derived from T cells, B-cell-depleted T cells, or PBMCs. Where available, HLA class I and class II types were taken from metadata supplied by the sample provider and were not determined by assay-based typing. The samples were drawn from two sources: the first 160 participants of the ongoing ImmuneRACE study, and about 1,300 subjects contributed by 6 global collaborators. Sample metadata almost always included a de-identified subject ID, COVID-19 status, age in years and sex. The repertoires were released in a freely available public database meant as a resource for research on the immune response to SARS-CoV-2. Deeply sampled blood TCRbeta repertoires from subjects exposed to, actively infected with, or recovered from COVID-19 were included in the dataset.

This clone has a single count. What antigen it recognizes has not been identified. Base quality data are lacking; no much larger clone is found one base away. V sheds 1 base and J sheds 5 bases, leaving 20 bases between their ends. Including cysteine and phenylalanine, the CDR3 has 17 amino acids. Solely the CDR3 DNA is kept, with 51 bases framed from the first base. CDR1 and CDR2 (ENHRY, SYGVKD) derive from the germline V gene. Overall results and qualifications from the work: Clinical and demographic metadata were provided uncurated, with the amount varying by source and participant.

The collaborating institutions used their own protocols to collect whole blood in K2EDTA tubes. For TCRbeta analysis, collaborators shipped samples as frozen whole blood, isolated PBMCs, or DNA extracted from either of those sample types. The immunoSEQ Assay, a bias-controlled multiplex PCR, was used to amplify TCRbeta CDR3 regions from genomic DNA. The paper's data handling went like this. Within the assay, amplification of reference gene primers was used to estimate how many nucleated cells each sample contained. Sequence reads were collapsed and filtered to measure the absolute abundance of every unique TCRbeta CDR3 rearrangement. For each sample, productive Simpson clonality was calculated by taking the square root of Simpson's diversity index across productive rearrangements. The clones in this table, taken by TCRdb from immuneACCESS, are in-frame only. Not every clone is retained; where verified, under half of the shortfall comes from an unresolved V gene, and the cause of the rest is unknown. D and trimming come from the DNA, and the V and J calls and clone size come from that table. For this sample there are about 98,000 clones; around nine tenths appear just once. Clones ranked in the top ten supply approximately 10% of the sample.

The sample was peripheral blood. The TCR originated in a man in his fifties or sixties with acute or convalescent COVID-19. The chain uses TRBV10-3 and TRBJ2-5; TRBD1 could be the D gene, as 5 bases match. The CDR3 sequence is CAISEFGAGPQGETQYF. The sequence in DNA is TGTGCCATCAGTGAGTTCGGTGCAGGGCCGCAAGGGGAGACCCAGTACTTC.